This T cell receptor beta chain was retrieved from a study of human T cells and chemical hapten exposure. CDR1 is SGHTA, CDR2 FQGNSA, per germline. The CDR3 contains 15 residues. With V trimmed by 2 bases and J by 8 bases, 9 bases remained unmatched. Time point of the sample: pre-sensitization, week 0. Treatment given: therapeutic diphenylcyclopropenone sensitization with weekly scalp DPC. TCRdb independently ran MiXCR on the RACE reads; one entry per CDR3 protein. The sample records roughly 64,000 distinct CDR3 sequences, roughly 12% being singletons. Material: whole blood, obtained in connection with sensitization to the hapten diphenylcyclopropenone (DPC). The chain is built from TRBV7-2 and TRBJ2-1; 7 positions agree with TRBD2. This clonotype was obtained from a woman aged 40 to 50 with alopecia areata. Some clones in this sample may be carry-over from other donors' samples. CDR3 sequence: CASSLMNAGVDEQFF. The CDR3 DNA reads TGTGCCAGCAGCTTAATGAATGCGGGGGTCGATGAGCAGTTCTTC.